These 32 T cell receptor beta chains originate from one sample sequenced in a study of T cells after yellow fever vaccination. TCRdb used MiXCR to reprocess the 5' RACE reads, holding one entry per CDR3 protein. The sample records 300,000 to 400,000 distinct CDR3 sequences, 8% to 10% being singletons. The sequencing here drew on PBMCs, taken on the day of the first yellow fever vaccination. All receptors derive from a man aged 18 to 35 who received the YFV17D yellow fever vaccine.

This clonotype has only a few counts. The chain recombines TRBV5-1 with TRBJ1-2; maybe TRBD1 (5 bases). The CDR3 has 13 amino acids. Germline values: CDR1 SGHRS, CDR2 YFSETQ. V was shortened by 1 base and J by 4 bases, with 8 bases between the two germline ends. The CDR3 coding sequence is TGCGCCAGCAGCTTGACCACAGGCTATGGCTACACCTTC. This gives the protein CASSLTTGYGYTF.

This clonotype turned up a few times. The chain couples TRBV18 to TRBJ1-1; unclear D gene. CDR3 length: 15 amino acids. V was shortened by 0 bases and J by 2 bases, with 10 bases between the two germline ends. CDR1 is KGHSH, CDR2 LQKENI, per germline. CDR3 nucleotide sequence: TGTGCCAGCTCACCACCGAGAGGACGCAACACTGAAGCTTTCTTT. It codes for CASSPPRGRNTEAFF.

This chain joins TRBV6-5 and TRBJ1-6; D possibly corresponds to TRBD1 (6 bases). V was cut by 6 bases and J by 13 bases, with 13 bases left in between. Germline lookup yields CDR1 MNHEY and CDR2 SVGAGI. The CDR3 contains 12 residues. The CDR3 protein is CASRDDRSPLHF. CDR3 nucleotides: TGTGCCAGCAGGGACGACAGGTCCCCCCTCCACTTT.

The chain has TRBV9 and TRBJ2-3; 15 nucleotides align to TRBD2. Germline CDR1 is SGDLS and CDR2 is YYNGEE. The CDR3 totals 16 residues. V lost 3 bases and J lost 4; bases outside the gene matches: 3. The CDR3 sequence: CASSGTSGGAADTQYF. CDR3 coding DNA: TGTGCCAGCAGCGGGACTAGCGGGGGGGCAGCAGATACGCAGTATTTT. Drawing the rest from reference TRBV9 and TRBJ2-3, the complete variable domain is DSGVTQTPKHLITATGQRVTLRCSPRSGDLSVYWYQQSLDQGLQFLIQYYNGEERAKGNILERFSAQQFPDLHSELNLSSLELGDSALYFCASSGTSGGAADTQYFGPGTRLTVL.

The J gene is TRBJ1-3, the V gene TRBV7-2; D not resolved. This CDR3 comprises 12 residues. The germline CDR1 and CDR2 sequences are SGHTA and FQGNSA. V gave up 8 bases and J gave up 3 bases, with 8 bases separating them. In nucleotides, the CDR3 is TGTGCCAGCCAGGCGGTTGGAAACACCATATATTTT. As protein: CASQAVGNTIYF.

This clonotype was recorded a few times. One end of the junction varies from germline; a read error may be responsible. The rearrangement uses TRBV7-9 and TRBJ2-3; perhaps D is TRBD1 or TRBD2 (5 bases each). CDR1 and CDR2 from the germline V gene are SEHNR and FQNEAQ (reference sequence). The length of the CDR3 is 16 residues. CDR3 DNA sequence: TGTGCCAGCAGCCTAGCACTACAGGACCCCACAGATACGCAGTATTTT. Translating gives CASSLALQDPTDTQYF.

Here the CDR3 DNA reads TGTGCCAGCAGTGGGGGCTTAGAAGCTTTCTTT. It codes for CASSGGLEAFF. This chain connects TRBV25-1 to TRBJ1-1; tentative D call: TRBD1 (5 bases). CDR1 is MGHDK, CDR2 SYGVNS, per germline. V lost 4 bases and J lost 8, with 8 bases in between. The CDR3 is 11 residues long.

This clonotype was detected many times. The chain couples TRBV11-3 to TRBJ2-1; D is possibly TRBD2 (6 bases). Germline V gene lookup returns CDR1 SGHNT and CDR2 YENEEA. Trimming shortened V by 1 base and J by 9 bases, and 25 bases separated the two germline ends. The length of the CDR3 is 18 residues. CDR3 sequence (DNA): TGTGCCAGCAGCTTAGTTTCGTCGCTCCGGGGGTATTGGGCTGAGCAGTTCTTC. Translated: CASSLVSSLRGYWAEQFF.

This rearrangement joins TRBV4-3 to TRBJ2-1; D is ambiguous. Germline V lookup: CDR1 LGHNA, CDR2 YSLEER. V was pared by 1 base and J by 6 bases, with 13 bases between. This CDR3 has 15 amino acids. CDR3 sequence reads: CASSQVVTTRNEQFF. In nucleotides, the CDR3 is TGCGCCAGCAGCCAAGTAGTGACAACTCGCAATGAGCAGTTCTTC.

The V gene is TRBV7-2, the J gene TRBJ2-7; D assignment may be TRBD1 or TRBD2 (5 bases each). Looked up from germline, CDR1 is SGHTA and CDR2 is FQGNSA. The CDR3 length is 16 residues. V shed 5 bases and J shed 5 bases, with 22 bases lying between them. Here the CDR3 DNA reads TGTGCCAGCAGCCGATATCCGACGGGGCGAGGAGACGAGCAGTACGTC. Translated, it gives CASSRYPTGRGDEQYV.

In its sample, this clonotype was seen a few times. The chain is built from TRBV6-2 or TRBV6-3 and TRBJ2-2, with TRBD2 matching 9 bases. CDR3 length: 16 amino acids. The trim removed 4 bases at V and 0 bases at J, leaving 3 bases unmatched. CDR1 and CDR2 from the germline V gene are MNHEY and SVGEGT. The CDR3 DNA sequence: TGTGCCAGCAGTTCCTCTAGCGGGGCGAACACCGGGGAGCTGTTTTTT. Encoded protein: CASSSSSGANTGELFF.

The chain employs TRBV7-9 and TRBJ1-3, with D uncertain. The germline V gene encodes CDR1 SEHNR and CDR2 FQNEAQ (reference sequence). V lost 4 bases, J lost 4 bases, and 20 bases lay in between. CDR3 size: 17 residues. CDR3 bases: TGTGCCAGCAGCTCCTCCCAGCTTCCGAGGCAAGGAAACACCATATATTTT. It codes for CASSSSQLPRQGNTIYF.

The chain links TRBV20-1 to TRBJ1-4; D is perhaps TRBD1 (5 bases). V was cut by 5 bases and J by 4 bases, with 17 bases left in between. The CDR3 has 15 residues. In germline, CDR1 is DFQATT, CDR2 SNEGSKA (reference sequence). The CDR3 nucleotides read TGCAGTGCTCTCAACAGCCGGGACGGTAATGAAAAACTGTTTTTT. It translates to CSALNSRDGNEKLFF.

V and J are TRBV19 and TRBJ2-1; 8 nucleotides agree with TRBD2. Germline lookup yields CDR1 LNHDA and CDR2 SQIVND (reference sequence). The V segment lost 6 bases and the J segment 8 bases; nucleotides outside the gene matches: 9. The CDR3 has 14 residues. Written as DNA, the CDR3 is TGTGCCAGTAGGTATCGGGGGGGGGCCGATGAGCAGTTCTTC. Protein sequence: CASRYRGGADEQFF.

This clonotype showed up many times. V and J are TRBV5-1 and TRBJ2-7, with TRBD1 matching over 8 bases. In germline, CDR1 is SGHRS, CDR2 YFSETQ. The CDR3 length is 15 residues. J gave up 6 bases and V 0 bases, and 8 bases lay outside the gene matches. The CDR3 protein is CASSLGGQGALEQYF. The CDR3, as DNA: TGCGCCAGCAGCTTGGGGGGGCAGGGGGCCCTCGAGCAGTACTTC.

V usage is TRBV27 and J usage is TRBJ2-7; the D gene is possibly TRBD1 (6 bases). V lost 6 bases and J lost 2, with 11 bases in between. This CDR3 has 13 amino acids. Germline V CDR1 and CDR2: MNHEY, SMNVEV (reference sequence). The CDR3 is CASRQGRAYEQYF. DNA of the CDR3: TGTGCCAGCAGACAGGGACGCGCCTACGAGCAGTACTTC.

The chain has TRBV6-1 and TRBJ2-7; D gene ambiguous. Trimming pared 9 bases from V and 0 bases from J, leaving 9 bases between. This CDR3 contains 12 residues. The germline V gene encodes CDR1 MNHNS and CDR2 SASEGT. The CDR3 spells CASGEGSYEQYV. In DNA, the CDR3 is TGTGCCAGTGGTGAAGGCTCCTACGAGCAGTACGTC.

This clonotype came up a few times. The rearrangement links TRBV10-3 to TRBJ1-5; unclear D gene. This CDR3 is 14 amino acids long. From germline, CDR1 is ENHRY and CDR2 SYGVKD. V gave up 0 bases and J gave up 5 bases, with 8 bases separating them. CDR3 protein: CAISESLGDQPQHF. CDR3 nucleotide sequence: TGTGCCATCAGTGAGTCGTTAGGTGATCAGCCCCAGCATTTT.

This chain joins TRBV7-2 and TRBJ2-1; 8 bases are shared with TRBD2. CDR3 size: 14 residues. In germline, CDR1 is SGHTA, CDR2 FQGNSA. Germline trimming cut 3 bases from V and 8 bases from J; bases unmatched to any gene: 6. The CDR3 DNA sequence: TGTGCCAGCAGCTTCCGGGGGGGCCGTGATGAGCAGTTCTTC. This codes for CASSFRGGRDEQFF.

This clonotype was found many times. The rearrangement joins TRBV27 to TRBJ2-2, with D hard to call. CDR1 and CDR2 from the germline V gene are MNHEY and SMNVEV (reference sequence). Between the trimmed V and J ends, which lost 8 bases and 4 bases, there was a span of 11 bases. The CDR3 extends over 13 amino acids. The CDR3 here is CASGLLSTGELFF. CDR3 bases: TGTGCCAGCGGGCTTCTCTCCACCGGGGAGCTGTTTTTT.

The sample holds a few counts of this clonotype. The rearrangement links TRBV20-1 to TRBJ1-1; 7 bases are a match to TRBD1. The germline gives CDR1 DFQATT, CDR2 SNEGSKA (reference sequence). V lost 4 bases and J lost 4; bases outside the gene matches: 6. The CDR3 loop spans 13 amino acids. CDR3 residues: CSANRGRGTEAFF. DNA of the CDR3: TGCAGTGCTAACAGGGGTCGGGGCACTGAAGCTTTCTTT.

This clonotype was recorded many times. V gene TRBV20-1 combines with J gene TRBJ1-2; 9 bases line up with TRBD1. Losses at the gene ends were 5 bases for V and 0 bases for J; bases not matched to a gene: 10. Germline CDR1 reads DFQATT; CDR2 reads SNEGSKA (reference sequence). This CDR3 spans 16 amino acids. The CDR3 region is CSARGQGSGTNYGYTF. In DNA form, the CDR3 reads TGCAGTGCTCGCGGACAGGGGTCCGGAACTAACTATGGCTACACCTTC.

The chain recombines TRBV7-2 with TRBJ1-1; D unresolved. Germline lookup yields CDR1 SGHTA and CDR2 FQGNSA. This CDR3 comprises 13 residues. V was shortened by 3 bases and J by 11 bases, with 16 bases between the two germline ends. The CDR3 DNA sequence: TGTGCCAGCAGCTTTATGGGGAGCTCCGTTGCTTTCTTT. Protein sequence: CASSFMGSSVAFF.

In this sample, this clonotype turned up a few times. The V call is TRBV7-8, the J call TRBJ1-6; no clear D gene. The CDR3 covers 16 residues. Germline V gene sequence: CDR1 SGHVS, CDR2 FQNEAQ. With 3 bases removed from V and 0 bases from J, the gap between germline ends came to 9 bases. The chain's CDR3 is CASSLFGRSYNSPLHF. In DNA, the CDR3 is TGTGCCAGCAGCTTGTTCGGTCGCTCCTATAATTCACCCCTCCACTTT.

The chain joins TRBV6-5 to TRBJ2-5, with D perhaps TRBD1 or TRBD2 (6 bases each). The CDR3 is made up of 16 amino acids. The germline gives CDR1 MNHEY, CDR2 SVGAGI. The germline V and J ends were trimmed by 0 bases and 5 bases, with 16 bases remaining between them. In nucleotides, the CDR3 is TGTGCCAGCAGTTACTCGGGGGGCAGTGCCGGGGAGACCCAGTACTTC. Its translation is CASSYSGGSAGETQYF.

This chain connects TRBV5-1 to TRBJ1-1; tentatively, D is TRBD1 (6 bases). The CDR3 contains 17 residues. V gave up 4 bases and J gave up 4 bases, with 23 bases separating them. CDR1 and CDR2 from the germline V gene are SGHRS and YFSETQ. The DNA of the CDR3 is TGCGCCAGCAGCACAGGGACCCCCCTGGGGTTTGCCACTGAAGCTTTCTTT. Protein product: CASSTGTPLGFATEAFF.

The sample holds many counts of this clonotype. The V gene is TRBV24-1, the J gene TRBJ2-1; 10 bases map to TRBD2. Germline assignment: CDR1 KGHDR and CDR2 SFDVKD. V lost 4 bases and J lost 9; bases outside the gene matches: 8. The CDR3 extends over 15 amino acids. The CDR3 region is CATSDASGGFFEQFF. In DNA form, the CDR3 reads TGTGCCACCAGTGACGCTAGCGGGGGCTTTTTTGAGCAGTTCTTC.

This clonotype was seen ten or more times. The chain couples TRBV6-2 or TRBV6-3 to TRBJ2-3; D remains unclear. CDR1 is MNHEY and CDR2 is SVGEGT in the germline V gene. Trimming cost V 5 bases and J 7 bases, with 4 bases left between them. The CDR3 covers 10 residues. The CDR3 loop is CASSQNTQYF. CDR3 sequence (DNA): TGTGCCAGCAGTCAGAATACGCAGTATTTT.

This clonotype was seen a handful of times. The chain recombines TRBV6-5 with TRBJ1-5; D ambiguous. The CDR3 has 14 amino acids. V was pared by 1 base and J by 4 bases, with 8 bases between. The germline gives CDR1 MNHEY, CDR2 SVGAGI. For the CDR3, the DNA is TGTGCCAGCAGTTACTGGAACCCGAATCAGCCCCAGCATTTT. Its protein is CASSYWNPNQPQHF.

This clonotype was detected many times. This chain connects TRBV7-8 to TRBJ1-2; 8 nucleotides match TRBD1. CDR1 is SGHVS and CDR2 is FQNEAQ in the germline V gene. The length of the CDR3 is 14 residues. Trimming removed 4 bases from V and 8 bases from J; junction bases left unmatched: 9. The CDR3 DNA follows: TGTGCCAGCAGCTCCGGACAGGGAGTGGACGGCTACACCTTC. This sequence encodes CASSSGQGVDGYTF.

This clonotype was counted many times. The chain links TRBV12-3 or TRBV12-4 to TRBJ2-3; 8 positions agree with TRBD2. CDR3 length: 15 amino acids. V trimming: 6 bases; J trimming: 0 bases; junction bases outside the gene matches: 5. In DNA, the CDR3 is TGTGCCAGCAGCTTCGGCGGGGGGAGCACAGATACGCAGTATTTT. As protein: CASSFGGGSTDTQYF.

The sample holds a few counts of this clonotype. V gene TRBV7-2 combines with J gene TRBJ1-6; 10 nucleotides match TRBD1. V dropped 8 bases and J dropped 1; count of bases not matched to a gene: 2. Germline CDR1 is SGHTA and CDR2 is FQGNSA. The CDR3 spans 15 residues. The DNA for the CDR3 is TGTGCCAGCCGGACAGGGGGGTCCTATAATTCACCCCTCCACTTT. Its protein is CASRTGGSYNSPLHF. Using reference TRBV7-2 and TRBJ1-6 for the parts outside the CDR3, the full variable domain is GAGVSQSPSNKVTEKGKDVELRCDPISGHTALYWYRQSLGQGLEFLIYFQGNSAPDKSGLPSDRFSAERTGGSVSTLTIQRTQQEDSAVYLCASRTGGSYNSPLHFGNGTRLTVT.